Sequencing of this T cell receptor beta chain was carried out in a study of cytomegalovirus exposure and HLA in healthy donors. Study-wide points: Some TCR beta chains (around 180 of them) were listed as cytomegalovirus-associated. Earlier findings revealed that most TCR beta V segments proved productive either about 90% or about 30% of the time. More clonal expansion characterized HLA-associated TCR beta chains than equally common others in a later analysis. Researchers reportedly found TCR beta sequences accurately predicted most subjects' HLA-A and HLA-B alleles.

As to this clone: The antigen is not known.

Germline loops: CDR1 MNHNS, CDR2 SASEGT. The CDR3 sequence is 12 residues long. Trimming stripped 6 bases from V and 3 bases from J, with 9 bases between. The study ran its PCR with 60 Vbeta and 13 Jbeta primers. Sequencing used immunoSEQ multiplex PCR; TCRdb keeps in-frame clones, though not all of them. This table has 65,000 to 90,000 clones, around 73% appearing once. V gene TRBV6-1 combines with J gene TRBJ2-7; possibly TRBD1 for D (5 bases). This sequence was found in a middle-aged woman in good health and CMV-seropositive. Specimen: PBMCs. As DNA, the CDR3 is TGTGCCAGCAGCTTAGACAGCTACGAGCAGTACTTC. Translating gives CASSLDSYEQYF.